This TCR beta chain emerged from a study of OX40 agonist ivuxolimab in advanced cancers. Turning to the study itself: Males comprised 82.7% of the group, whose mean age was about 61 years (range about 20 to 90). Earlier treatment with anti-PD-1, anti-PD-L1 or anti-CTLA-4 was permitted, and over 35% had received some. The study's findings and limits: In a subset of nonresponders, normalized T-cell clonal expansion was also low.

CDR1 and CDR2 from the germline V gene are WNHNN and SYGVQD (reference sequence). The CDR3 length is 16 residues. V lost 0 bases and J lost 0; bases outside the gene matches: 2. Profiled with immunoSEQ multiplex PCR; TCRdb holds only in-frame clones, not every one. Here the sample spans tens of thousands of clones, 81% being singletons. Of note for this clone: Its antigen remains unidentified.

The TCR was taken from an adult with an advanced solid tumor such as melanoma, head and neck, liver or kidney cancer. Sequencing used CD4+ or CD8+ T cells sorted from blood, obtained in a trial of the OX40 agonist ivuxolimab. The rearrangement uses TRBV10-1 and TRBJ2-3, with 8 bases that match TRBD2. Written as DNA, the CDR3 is TGCGCCAGCAGTGAGTCTGGCGGGGGGAGCACAGATACGCAGTATTTT. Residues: CASSESGGGSTDTQYF.